These 32 T cell receptor beta chains came from one sample sequenced in a study of cytomegalovirus exposure and HLA in healthy donors. The study ran its PCR with 60 Vbeta and 13 Jbeta primers. Clones were sequenced by immunoSEQ multiplex PCR, and TCRdb holds only the in-frame ones, with some missing. This table holds 60,000 or so clones. Sequenced sample: PBMCs. These receptors were obtained from a man over 45 in good health and CMV-seropositive.

The CDR3 DNA is TGCGCCAGCAGTGAAGGACAGGGGGCTTTAGAGACCCAGTACTTC. Translation: CASSEGQGALETQYF. This chain joins TRBV10-1 and TRBJ2-5; TRBD1 matches 11 bases. The V gene's germline CDR1 is WNHNN and CDR2 SYGVQD (reference sequence). The CDR3 extends over 15 amino acids. The J segment lost 4 bases and the V segment lost 3 bases, leaving 4 bases of the junction unmatched.

The chain has TRBV2 and TRBJ1-5; D call uncertain. Trimming took 6 bases from V and 6 from J, leaving 6 bases between them. CDR3 length equals 11 residues. Germline V gene lookup returns CDR1 SNHLY and CDR2 FYNNEI. The CDR3 sequence: CASRLGQPQHF. Written as DNA, the CDR3 is TGTGCCAGCAGACTAGGTCAGCCCCAGCATTTT.

This chain joins TRBV28 and TRBJ1-1; perhaps TRBD1 as D (5 bases). Trimming left V 5 bases short and J 3 bases short, with 13 bases between. The CDR3 sequence is 14 residues long. Germline V gene data show CDR1 as MDHEN and CDR2 as SYDVKM. CDR3 amino acids: CASSPQPGYTEAFF. CDR3 nucleotide sequence: TGTGCCAGCAGTCCTCAACCAGGGTACACTGAAGCTTTCTTT.

This chain links TRBV4-3 with TRBJ2-3; 9 bases align to TRBD2. The length of the CDR3 is 18 residues. The germline gives CDR1 LGHNA, CDR2 YSLEER. The J segment lost 2 bases and the V segment lost 0 bases, leaving 9 bases of the junction unmatched. The CDR3 region has the DNA TGCGCCAGCAGCCAAGATCCCCCCGCGGGGGGGTTCACAGATACGCAGTATTTT. Translating gives CASSQDPPAGGFTDTQYF.

CDR3 coding DNA: TGTGCCAGTAGTTCCAACAGGGGAGAGTCACGTCATGGCTACACCTTC. Translating gives CASSSNRGESRHGYTF. V is TRBV19 and J is TRBJ1-2; TRBD1 matches at 7 bases. The V gene's germline CDR1 is LNHDA and CDR2 SQIVND (reference sequence). V dropped 5 bases and J dropped 6; count of bases not matched to a gene: 15. CDR3 length equals 16 residues.

The V and J genes are TRBV10-3 and TRBJ2-3; D may be TRBD1 (6 bases). This CDR3 is 11 amino acids long. The germline gives CDR1 ENHRY, CDR2 SYGVKD. The V and J ends lost 2 bases and 13 bases respectively, with 10 bases between them. CDR3 in DNA: TGTGCCATCAGTGAGACAGGGCTGGAGTATTTT. The encoded protein is CAISETGLEYF.

This sequence joins TRBV7-2 and TRBJ1-5; D perhaps matches TRBD1 (5 bases). Trimming stripped 4 bases from V and 9 bases from J, with 10 bases between. The CDR3 sequence is 12 residues long. In germline, CDR1 is SGHTA, CDR2 FQGNSA. CDR3 in DNA: TGTGCCAGCAGCTCCCGGAGGGGGCCCCAGCATTTT. This translates into CASSSRRGPQHF.

The rearrangement joins TRBV19 to TRBJ1-1; a possible D gene is TRBD1 (5 bases). There are 13 residues in the CDR3. V lost 9 bases to trimming and J lost 0 bases, with 11 bases between them. Germline values: CDR1 LNHDA, CDR2 SQIVND (reference sequence). CDR3 sequence (DNA): TGTGCCAGCTCAGGGCTCATGAACACTGAAGCTTTCTTT. This encodes CASSGLMNTEAFF.

V usage is TRBV2 and J usage is TRBJ2-7; 11 bases agree with TRBD1. Unmatched junction bases numbered 5, after V lost 6 bases and J lost 4 bases. CDR3 length: 14 residues. CDR1 is SNHLY and CDR2 is FYNNEI in the germline V gene. This CDR3 is CASSAGTGGYEQYF. The CDR3 DNA is TGTGCCAGCAGCGCCGGGACAGGGGGATACGAGCAGTACTTC.

The CDR3: CASSLDGGRGEKLFF. CDR3 sequence (DNA): TGCGCCAGCAGCTTGGACGGGGGGAGGGGTGAAAAACTGTTTTTT. The chain couples TRBV5-1 to TRBJ1-4; a weak D match, TRBD1 (5 bases). This CDR3 is 15 amino acids long. Germline CDR1 and CDR2: SGHRS and YFSETQ. V lost 0 bases, J lost 7 bases, and 13 bases lay in between.

The chain combines TRBV9 with TRBJ2-7; D might be TRBD2 (6 bases). Germline-derived CDR1 and CDR2 are SGDLS and YYNGEE. This CDR3 has 13 amino acids. Deletions cut 0 bases from V and 8 bases from J, with 12 bases between. CDR3 sequence (DNA): TGTGCCAGCAGCGTAGCGGAGGGGACGAAGCAGTACTTC. This encodes CASSVAEGTKQYF. The full variable domain, with the rest looked up from reference TRBV9 and TRBJ2-7, is DSGVTQTPKHLITATGQRVTLRCSPRSGDLSVYWYQQSLDQGLQFLIQYYNGEERAKGNILERFSAQQFPDLHSELNLSSLELGDSALYFCASSVAEGTKQYFGPGTRLTVT.

The chain recombines TRBV29-1 with TRBJ2-4; TRBD2 matches 10 bases. The germline V gene has CDR1 SQVTM and CDR2 ANQGSEA. The CDR3 totals 17 residues. V was clipped by 6 bases and J by 1 base; unmatched bases: 12. The DNA for the CDR3 is TGCAGCGTCAGCCGAGCGGGAGGGCCCTCGGCCAAAAACATTCAGTACTTC. Protein sequence: CSVSRAGGPSAKNIQYF.

The chain has TRBV6-5 and TRBJ2-2, with D perhaps TRBD1 (5 bases). V gave up 3 bases and J gave up 0 bases, with 8 bases separating them. This CDR3 comprises 15 residues. In germline, CDR1 is MNHEY, CDR2 SVGAGI. The CDR3 loop is CASSYGQANTGELFF. CDR3 nucleotide sequence: TGTGCCAGCAGTTATGGACAAGCGAACACCGGGGAGCTGTTTTTT.

V usage is TRBV7-3 and J usage is TRBJ2-2, with a possible D match to TRBD2 (5 bases). Germline V lookup: CDR1 SGHTA, CDR2 FQGTGA. The germline V and J ends were trimmed by 5 bases and 1 base, with 8 bases remaining between them. CDR3 length equals 14 residues. The CDR3 DNA reads TGTGCCAGCAGCCAAAGCGGGAACACCGGGGAGCTGTTTTTT. It yields the protein CASSQSGNTGELFF. Full variable domain (missing parts from reference TRBV7-3 and TRBJ2-2): GAGVSQTPSNKVTEKGKYVELRCDPISGHTALYWYRQSLGQGPEFLIYFQGTGAADDSGLPNDRFFAVRPEGSVSTLKIQRTERGDSAVYLCASSQSGNTGELFFGEGSRLTVL.

V and J are TRBV5-6 and TRBJ1-2, with TRBD1 identical over 7 bases. Trimming took 0 bases from V and 4 from J; bases not matched to a gene: 6. The CDR3 totals 15 residues. Germline values: CDR1 SGHDT, CDR2 YYEEEE. As DNA, the CDR3 is TGTGCCAGCAGCTTGGGGCGTACAGGGGTCTATGGCTACACCTTC. Protein: CASSLGRTGVYGYTF. Looking up the rest from reference TRBV5-6 and TRBJ1-2 gives the full variable domain: DAGVTQSPTHLIKTRGQQVTLRCSPKSGHDTVSWYQQALGQGPQFIFQYYEEEERQRGNFPDRFSGHQFPNYSSELNVNALLLGDSALYLCASSLGRTGVYGYTFGSGTRLTVV.

DNA for the CDR3: TGTGCCAGCAGCTTAGGGGTAGCGGGAGCGTACGACAATGAGCAGTTCTTC. Amino acids: CASSLGVAGAYDNEQFF. The V and J genes are TRBV13 and TRBJ2-1; 9 positions agree with TRBD2. Germline V lookup: CDR1 PRHDT, CDR2 FYEKMQ (reference sequence). The CDR3 is 17 residues long. V was pared by 0 bases and J by 5 bases, with 8 bases of the junction left unmatched. The whole variable domain, filled in from reference TRBV13 and TRBJ2-1, reads AAGVIQSPRHLIKEKRETATLKCYPIPRHDTVYWYQQGPGQDPQFLISFYEKMQSDKGSIPDRFSAQQFSDYHSELNMSSLELGDSALYFCASSLGVAGAYDNEQFFGPGTRLTVL.

The V call is TRBV7-6, the J call TRBJ2-5; 7 nucleotides match TRBD1. The germline gives CDR1 SGHVS, CDR2 FNYEAQ. Trimming took 5 bases from V and 2 from J; bases not matched to a gene: 8. The CDR3 runs to 15 residues. The CDR3 spells CASSPDRPRQETQYF. The DNA of the CDR3 is TGTGCCAGCAGCCCGGACAGGCCTCGTCAAGAGACCCAGTACTTC.

The rearrangement links TRBV29-1 to TRBJ2-3; 8 bases are a match to TRBD1. V lost 6 bases to trimming and J lost 1 base; unmatched junction nucleotides: 6. Germline lookup yields CDR1 SQVTM and CDR2 ANQGSEA. There are 14 residues in the CDR3. CDR3 in DNA: TGCAGCGTAGACAGGGGTCTGGGCACAGATACGCAGTATTTT. It specifies CSVDRGLGTDTQYF.

The chain uses TRBV28 and TRBJ1-4; 8 bases map to TRBD1. Unmatched junction bases numbered 7, after V lost 11 bases and J lost 8 bases. CDR3 length: 12 amino acids. Germline CDR1 reads MDHEN; CDR2 reads SYDVKM. The DNA of the CDR3 is TGTGCCGGGCGGGGACAGGCCGAAAAACTGTTTTTT. It specifies CAGRGQAEKLFF.

The genes are TRBV5-1 and TRBJ1-5, with 8 bases that match TRBD1. Germline trimming cut 0 bases from V and 4 bases from J; bases unmatched to any gene: 3. Germline V gene data show CDR1 as SGHRS and CDR2 as YFSETQ. The CDR3 runs to 15 residues. The CDR3 DNA reads as TGCGCCAGCAGCTTGGCAGGGGGCTTTAATCAGCCCCAGCATTTT. It is translated as CASSLAGGFNQPQHF.

V is TRBV7-7 and J is TRBJ1-2; D possibly corresponds to TRBD1 (6 bases). Per germline, CDR1 SSHAT and CDR2 FNYEAQ (reference sequence). The CDR3 contains 13 residues. DNA of the CDR3: TGTGCTAGCGATGATGCGGGGGGCAATGGCTACACCTTC. It specifies CASDDAGGNGYTF.

The V and J genes are TRBV7-6 and TRBJ2-7; D remains unclear. The CDR3 is 12 amino acids. The germline gives CDR1 SGHVS, CDR2 FNYEAQ. V was cut by 7 bases and J by 4 bases, with 11 bases left in between. CDR3 DNA: TGTGCCAGCACAAGAGGTCGATACGAGCAGTACTTC. Protein sequence: CASTRGRYEQYF.

J is TRBJ2-5 and V is TRBV5-4; 9 bases align to TRBD1. The CDR3 contains 15 residues. Germline V gives CDR1 SGHNT, CDR2 YYREEE (reference sequence). Unmatched junction bases numbered 6, after V lost 4 bases and J lost 2 bases. CDR3 nucleotides: TGTGCCAGCAGCATCCGGGACAGGGCTCAAGAGACCCAGTACTTC. Residues: CASSIRDRAQETQYF.

V usage is TRBV6-1 and J usage is TRBJ2-7, with TRBD1 identical over 9 bases. CDR1 is MNHNS and CDR2 is SASEGT in the germline V gene. Unmatched junction bases numbered 8, after V lost 5 bases and J lost 3 bases. CDR3 length: 15 residues. CDR3 amino acids: CASSTYRGPHYEQYF. Written as DNA, the CDR3 is TGTGCCAGCAGTACCTACAGGGGGCCCCACTACGAGCAGTACTTC.

V usage is TRBV19 and J usage is TRBJ1-5, with 9 bases fitting TRBD1. Germline trimming cut 3 bases from V and 5 bases from J; bases unmatched to any gene: 2. Germline V lookup: CDR1 LNHDA, CDR2 SQIVND (reference sequence). This CDR3 comprises 14 residues. CDR3 region: CASSMGQGYQPQHF. CDR3 sequence (DNA): TGTGCCAGTAGTATGGGACAGGGATATCAGCCCCAGCATTTT. The whole variable domain, filled in from reference TRBV19 and TRBJ1-5, reads DGGITQSPKYLFRKEGQNVTLSCEQNLNHDAMYWYRQDPGQGLRLIYYSQIVNDFQKGDIAEGYSVSREKKESFPLTVTSAQKNPTAFYLCASSMGQGYQPQHFGDGTRLSIL.

This sequence joins TRBV5-4 and TRBJ1-5; D is perhaps TRBD1 (5 bases). The germline CDR1 and CDR2 sequences are SGHNT and YYREEE (reference sequence). This CDR3 comprises 15 residues. Trimming stripped 0 bases from V and 5 bases from J, with 12 bases between. The CDR3 is CASSLASRGDQPQHF. The CDR3 DNA reads TGTGCCAGCAGCTTGGCCAGTCGGGGGGATCAGCCCCAGCATTTT.

The gene calls are TRBV7-9 and TRBJ1-5, with 7 positions matching TRBD1. The CDR3 consists of 15 residues. Germline V gives CDR1 SEHNR, CDR2 FQNEAQ (reference sequence). V trimming: 1 base; J trimming: 0 bases; junction bases outside the gene matches: 0. CDR3 loop: CASSLGQGSNQPQHF. CDR3 nucleotides: TGTGCCAGCAGCTTAGGACAGGGTAGCAATCAGCCCCAGCATTTT.

The genes are TRBV10-2 and TRBJ2-7, with 9 nucleotides matching TRBD1. Trimming at V came to 6 bases and at J to 6 bases, leaving 6 bases not matched to a gene. The CDR3 is 13 amino acids. Germline CDR1 reads WSHSY; CDR2 reads SAAADI. The CDR3 region has the DNA TGCGCCAGCAGAGGGACAGGGAGGGGCGAGCAGTACTTC. Protein product: CASRGTGRGEQYF.

This chain connects TRBV5-1 to TRBJ2-3; 12 bases match TRBD2. The CDR3 runs 16 residues. The germline gives CDR1 SGHRS, CDR2 YFSETQ. The V and J ends lost 4 bases and 6 bases, in that order; junction bases with no gene match: 9. This chain's CDR3 is CASSPGLAGSGDTQYF. CDR3 DNA: TGCGCCAGCAGCCCCGGACTAGCGGGGTCGGGGGATACGCAGTATTTT.

This rearrangement joins TRBV14 to TRBJ1-2; D uncertain. This CDR3 has 15 residues. CDR1 and CDR2 (germline): SGHDN, FVKESK. With 1 base removed from V and 8 bases from J, the gap between germline ends came to 17 bases. The CDR3 loop is CASSQVTGAFGGYTF. In nucleotides, the CDR3 is TGTGCCAGCAGCCAAGTCACGGGAGCATTCGGAGGCTACACCTTC. Full variable domain (outside the CDR3, taken from reference TRBV14 and TRBJ1-2): EAGVTQFPSHSVIEKGQTVTLRCDPISGHDNLYWYRRVMGKEIKFLLHFVKESKQDESGMPNNRFLAERTGGTYSTLKVQPAELEDSGVYFCASSQVTGAFGGYTFGSGTRLTVV.

The genes are TRBV7-3 and TRBJ2-2; 9 bases align to TRBD2. This CDR3 comprises 16 residues. CDR1 and CDR2 from the germline V gene are SGHTA and FQGTGA. The ends lost 4 bases at V and 1 base at J; junction bases unmatched: 4. CDR3 coding DNA: TGTGCCAGCAGCTCGGGGACTAGCCTGAACACCGGGGAGCTGTTTTTT. This translates into CASSSGTSLNTGELFF.

V gene TRBV11-2 combines with J gene TRBJ1-2, with a weak D call TRBD1 (5 bases). Germline V gives CDR1 SGHAT, CDR2 FQNNGV. The CDR3 totals 14 residues. V lost 5 bases, J lost 3 bases, and 13 bases lay in between. DNA of the CDR3: TGTGCCAGCAGCGGGTTACAGGAATACTATGGCTACACCTTC. Its translation: CASSGLQEYYGYTF. The full variable domain, completed using reference TRBV11-2 and TRBJ1-2, is EAGVAQSPRYKIIEKRQSVAFWCNPISGHATLYWYQQILGQGPKLLIQFQNNGVVDDSQLPKDRFSAERLKGVDSTLKIQPAKLEDSAVYLCASSGLQEYYGYTFGSGTRLTVV.